Presented here are 5 T cell receptor beta chains from one specimen sequenced in a study of blood T cell repertoires in COVID-19. Only in-frame clones appear in the TCRdb table, and some are missing; sequencing was by immunoSEQ multiplex PCR. The sample lists approximately 300,000 clones; roughly 85% were seen once. Input material: PBMCs or T cells enriched from blood (not recorded which). All receptors derive from a woman aged 25 to 39 who had recovered from COVID-19.

The rearrangement links TRBV29-1 to TRBJ2-1; weak D call: TRBD2 (6 bases). CDR3 length: 15 amino acids. The V end was cut by 4 bases, the J end by 7 bases, with 20 bases between. Germline lookup yields CDR1 SQVTM and CDR2 ANQGSEA. The DNA of the CDR3 is TGCAGCGTTGTACCGGGGGATATGGCGGGGAATGAGCAGTTCTTC. It translates to CSVVPGDMAGNEQFF.

V and J are TRBV19 and TRBJ1-6; D possibly corresponds to TRBD1 (6 bases). Germline CDR1 is LNHDA and CDR2 is SQIVND (reference sequence). V lost 6 bases to trimming and J lost 4 bases, with 16 bases between them. CDR3 length: 16 amino acids. The DNA of the CDR3 is TGTGCCAGTAGCCCTGATAAGGACAGATATAATTCACCCCTCCACTTT. Encoded protein: CASSPDKDRYNSPLHF.

The rearrangement links TRBV5-5 to TRBJ2-1; D unresolved. Germline V gene data show CDR1 as SGHKS and CDR2 as YYEKEE (reference sequence). This CDR3 has 12 amino acids. Trimming shortened V by 4 bases and J by 2 bases, and 4 bases separated the two germline ends. The chain's CDR3 is CASSHTYNEQFF. The CDR3 DNA sequence: TGTGCCAGCAGCCACACCTACAATGAGCAGTTCTTC.

The gene calls are TRBV20-1 and TRBJ2-3; 15 bases map to TRBD2. Looked up from germline, CDR1 is DFQATT and CDR2 is SNEGSKA (reference sequence). J was trimmed by 5 bases and V by 3 bases; bases with no gene match: 6. CDR3 length: 16 amino acids. The CDR3, as DNA: TGCAGTGCTAGTGCCGGGACTAGCGGGAGGAAAGATACGCAGTATTTT. Translated: CSASAGTSGRKDTQYF.

A single count supports this clone. The chain has TRBV5-1 and TRBJ1-5, with D unresolved. Germline V lookup: CDR1 SGHRS, CDR2 YFSETQ. The ends were cut back, 0 bases at V and 2 bases at J, with 9 bases in the middle. The CDR3 is made up of 15 amino acids. The CDR3 spells CASSLAGSGNQPQHF. The CDR3 coding sequence is TGCGCCAGCAGCTTGGCCGGGTCGGGCAATCAGCCCCAGCATTTT.